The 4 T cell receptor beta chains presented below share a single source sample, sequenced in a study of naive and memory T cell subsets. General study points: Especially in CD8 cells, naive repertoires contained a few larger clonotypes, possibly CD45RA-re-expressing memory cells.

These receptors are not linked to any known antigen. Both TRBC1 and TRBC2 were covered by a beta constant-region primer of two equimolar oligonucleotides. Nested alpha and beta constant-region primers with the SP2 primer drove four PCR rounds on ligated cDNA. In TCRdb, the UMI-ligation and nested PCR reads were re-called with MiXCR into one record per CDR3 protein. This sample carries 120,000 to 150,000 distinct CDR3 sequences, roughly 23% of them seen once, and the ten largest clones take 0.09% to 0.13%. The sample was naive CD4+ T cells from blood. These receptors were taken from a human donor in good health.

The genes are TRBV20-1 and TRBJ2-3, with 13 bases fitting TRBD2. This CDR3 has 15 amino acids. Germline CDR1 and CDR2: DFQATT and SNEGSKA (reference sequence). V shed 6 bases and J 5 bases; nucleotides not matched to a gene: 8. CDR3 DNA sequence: TGCAGTGCCCAACTAGCGGGAGGGCCTAGAGATACGCAGTATTTT. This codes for CSAQLAGGPRDTQYF.

CDR3 nucleotide sequence: TGCGCCAGCGCCGGAGGGGTTCCCAAAAACATTCAGTACTTC. Protein sequence: CASAGGVPKNIQYF. The rearrangement links TRBV5-1 to TRBJ2-4; D is possibly TRBD2 (6 bases). V was clipped by 7 bases and J by 2 bases, with 13 bases between them. The CDR3 spans 14 residues. Germline V gives CDR1 SGHRS, CDR2 YFSETQ.

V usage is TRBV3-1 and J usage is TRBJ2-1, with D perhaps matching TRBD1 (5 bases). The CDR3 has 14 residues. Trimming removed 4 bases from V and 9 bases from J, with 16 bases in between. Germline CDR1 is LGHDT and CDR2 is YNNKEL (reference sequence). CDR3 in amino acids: CASSRSPRQGEQFF. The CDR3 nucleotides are TGTGCCAGCAGCCGCTCCCCCAGGCAGGGTGAGCAGTTCTTC.

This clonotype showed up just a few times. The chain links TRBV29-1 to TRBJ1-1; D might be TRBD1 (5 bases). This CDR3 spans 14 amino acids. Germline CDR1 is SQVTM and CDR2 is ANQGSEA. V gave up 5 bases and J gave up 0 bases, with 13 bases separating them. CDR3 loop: CSVRQTSMNTEAFF. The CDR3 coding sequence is TGCAGCGTTAGACAGACTTCCATGAACACTGAAGCTTTCTTT.